This TCR beta chain is from a study of HIV-infected patients and healthy controls (dated by TCRdb to the mid-2010s). Looking at the study overall: Although they stayed below normal ranges, CD4 counts in most of the 16 patients rose modestly but significantly after three months of therapy. The CD4:CD8 ratio rose slightly, whereas CD8 counts showed no consistent shift during early therapy. An undetectable viral load was attained by 11 of 16 patients by the second bleed and by all patients after a further year of therapy. Patients lacked overall T-cell lymphocytopenia, and total CDR3 counts per chain did not differ significantly from controls. Whether deep TCR repertoire sequencing of small blood samples from HIV patients could capture immune perturbation and reconstitution was tested in the study. General findings and caveats noted by the study authors: Rare events from HIV-infected data received too much weight under size-matching, and comparisons were complicated by unequal numbers of distinct sequences between patients and controls. Healthy controls shared more CDR3s between individuals than HIV+ patients, by Jaccard index and by count of highly shared sequences. Donor HLA types were not determined in the study. In size-matched repertoire data, the apparent post-therapy recovery of the Gini index in HIV-infected patients was not replicated. Compared with controls, HIV-infected patients showed significantly different mean usage of eight alpha and eight beta V genes. The observed differences in diversity could not be explained by the slight differences in age and sex profiles between the study cohorts. The use of whole blood limited sequencing depth and precluded separation of the dynamics of distinct T-cell subpopulations. Most CMV-associated CDR3s became more frequent during therapy, although their change was not significant, whereas HIV-associated CDR3s showed a significant decrease in frequency. Oligoclonality may be reflected in the significantly higher mean Gini indices of HIV-infected repertoires compared with controls. Roughly threefold more distinct CDR3s and higher Shannon diversity were observed in healthy control repertoires than in untreated HIV+ repertoires. Alpha-beta chain pairing was not determined in the samples. Only sixteen HIV-infected individuals were processed, which the authors considered a major limit on how widely the findings apply. Alpha-chain CDR3s from MAIT cells occurred at high frequency in healthy controls but were severely depleted in HIV+ repertoires.

CDR1 is given as MNHEY and CDR2 as SVGEGT, both from the germline V gene. The CDR3, from cysteine to phenylalanine, totals 15 residues. This entry keeps only the CDR3 DNA: 45 bases, framed from base 1. Between the V and J ends, shortened by 5 bases and 5 bases respectively, the junction contains 18 bases. This clonotype was observed at least ten times. Its binding antigen is unknown. No per-base quality is available; no much larger clone lies one base away. Using SuperScript III with primers targeting the alpha and beta constant regions, 500 ng of RNA was reverse transcribed. Separate alpha and beta chain libraries were made by chain-specific third strand synthesis with multiplexing indices. In the protocol, all rearrangements within a chain were amplified with a single primer pair so that primer bias was avoided, and molecular barcodes were added to each cDNA molecule. The SP2 sequencing primer site and a random hexamer were carried on a 5' RACE adapter, to which purified cDNA was joined by T4 RNA Ligase 1. With slow temperature ramps used to favor optimal annealing, second strand synthesis was primed from the SP2 site with Phusion polymerase. Each molecule's 12-nucleotide barcode consisted of two random hexamer sequences, both added before amplification and joined together. A brief initial PCR introduced P5 and P7 adapter elements together with a second index, and an approximately 23-cycle amplification PCR using P5s and P7 primers was subsequently performed. The libraries went through approximately 27 PCR cycles in total, were quantified on a Qubit, were sized on a Bioanalyzer, and were diluted to around 4.4 nM. The normalized libraries were sequenced on an Illumina MiSeq using 2 x 250 paired-end kits. Reverse transcription reactions underwent purification over MinElute columns, with elution into around 10 ul Tris-Cl. Adapter ligations were incubated for 23 hours at 16 degrees C and subsequently purified with AMPure XP beads at a 1:1 ratio. Per the authors' processing: Demultiplexed FASTQ files were processed with a modified Decombinator by which V, J, insert and barcode information was output. Sequences that shared a barcode but differed from the dominant sequence were discarded as errors, and original cDNA molecules were estimated by counting barcodes clustered at Levenshtein distance 3. The R packages ineq, vegan, igraph and RCytoscape were used for downstream analyses, together with IMGT nomenclature and CDR3 definitions. To avoid skew from clonal expansion, each TCR was counted once, and V gene usage was computed over distinct sequences. Similarity networks connected unique CDR3 amino acid sequences within a donor whenever two sequences differed by a single Levenshtein edit. The authors compiled published HIV-specific CDR3s (more than 90 alpha, fewer than 800 beta) and CMV-specific CDR3s (about 14 alpha, a few hundred beta) and searched for them in the repertoires. Random subsampling to size-matched repertoires showed patients' decreased diversity was not caused by their lower sequence numbers. TCRdb reran the public reads through fastp at Q25 and MiXCR, keeping productive beta chains. Rows are combined by CDR3 protein, so each entry shows the most common genes and DNA. These V and J calls rely on TCRdb rather than the paper's analysis. The sample table lists about 7,600 distinct CDR3 sequences, 8% to 10% of them with a count of one. Jointly, the top ten make up 20% to 25% of the sample.

Since whole blood was used without any cell fractionation, the repertoire reflected all peripheral T cells in unsorted form. An approximately 2.6 ml sample of peripheral blood was drawn into Tempus tubes for RNA extraction. HIV-infected adults who had not yet received antiretroviral therapy and were about to begin treatment were enrolled, with the first sixteen eligible patients processed. Patients with febrile or AIDS-related illness, tumors, hepatitis B or C coinfection, immunomodulatory therapy, recent vaccination or treatment interruptions were excluded from enrollment. Residual genomic DNA was removed with the TURBO-DNase kit and globin mRNA was depleted with GLOBINclear. Pretreatment blood was drawn from HIV-infected patients immediately prior to the initiation of antiretroviral therapy.

This sequence was found in an adult with HIV infection. The source material was blood, sampled before antiretroviral therapy. The rearrangement joined TRBV6-2 or TRBV6-3 to TRBJ1-1; TRBD1 might be the D gene, on 6 matching bases. The CDR3: CASSRFGGAGTEAFF. The sequenced DNA: TGTGCCAGCAGTCGATTTGGGGGGGCTGGGACTGAAGCTTTCTTT.